This is a list of T cell receptor beta chains from one sample in a study of PD-1 blockade in classical Hodgkin lymphoma. Sequencing was performed with immunoSEQ multiplex PCR; in TCRdb, only in-frame clones are kept and a portion is missing. Among some 62,000 clones listed, about 91% were seen once. Material: peripheral blood mononuclear cells (PBMCs), obtained at baseline. The receptors were sampled from a human donor with classical Hodgkin lymphoma. Each CDR3 is given without its conserved first and last residue. Fields, in order: V gene, clone size, CDR3 protein. Size tells how often a clone was seen (once, few, many) or the class of an expanded clone, and some rows leave it out.

v_gene: TRBV20-1
abundance: NA
CDR3aa: IPGLAHEQY

v_gene: TRBV19
abundance: NA
CDR3aa: ASSIVRVLF

v_gene: TRBV19
abundance: NA
CDR3aa: ASSIRDSLSGYT

v_gene: TRBV5-1
abundance: NA
CDR3aa: ASSAGPINTDTQY

v_gene: TRBV28
abundance: NA
CDR3aa: ASSFDPPRIHEQY

v_gene: TRBV7-9
abundance: NA
CDR3aa: ASSPRQGEKLF

v_gene: TRBV15
abundance: once
CDR3aa: ATRRAGPYTEAF

v_gene: TRBV7-8
abundance: NA
CDR3aa: ASSLISRGYSNQPQH

v_gene: TRBV5-4
abundance: NA
CDR3aa: ASSLRLAGDTDTQY

v_gene: TRBV5-6
abundance: few
CDR3aa: ASSLFSGSGETQY

v_gene: TRBV21-1
abundance: NA
CDR3aa: ASSKDNRDYGYT

v_gene: TRBV4-1
abundance: NA
CDR3aa: ASSQGNQKGAYEQY

v_gene: TRBV20-1
abundance: NA
CDR3aa: SASGGETQY

v_gene: TRBV7-2
abundance: NA
CDR3aa: ASSLEIGGYT

v_gene: TRBV29-1
abundance: NA
CDR3aa: SVVREWNTEAF

v_gene: TRBV27
abundance: NA
CDR3aa: ASSPTGYGEKLF

v_gene: TRBV30
abundance: NA
CDR3aa: AWSVILQGGSYGYT

v_gene: TRBV7-9
abundance: NA
CDR3aa: ASSFGTGVYGYT

v_gene: TRBV11-3
abundance: NA
CDR3aa: ASSLYRDPSEQF

v_gene: TRBV7-9
abundance: NA
CDR3aa: ASSPRDGSYEQY

v_gene: TRBV15
abundance: NA
CDR3aa: ATSSIRGWGTEAF

v_gene: TRBV7-2
abundance: NA
CDR3aa: ASSLVLWDHEQY

v_gene: TRBV7-2
abundance: NA
CDR3aa: ASSPNAAGSGGYT

v_gene: TRBV6-5
abundance: NA
CDR3aa: ASSYLPAGVDNEQF

v_gene: TRBV19
abundance: NA
CDR3aa: ASRSALAGTGELF

v_gene: TRBV11-2
abundance: once
CDR3aa: ASSLSGETQY

v_gene: TRBV7-2
abundance: once
CDR3aa: ASSITGYGSPLH

v_gene: TRBV5-4
abundance: NA
CDR3aa: ASSLGRDYGYT

v_gene: TRBV7-6
abundance: once
CDR3aa: AVRLASTDTQY

v_gene: TRBV7-2
abundance: NA
CDR3aa: ASSPRRVFSGNTIY

v_gene: TRBV5-8
abundance: NA
CDR3aa: ASSISLFLANTGELF

v_gene: TRBV7-2
abundance: NA
CDR3aa: ASSLVRAGGHNEQF

v_gene: TRBV5-4
abundance: once
CDR3aa: ASGTGPNTEAF

v_gene: TRBV7-2
abundance: NA
CDR3aa: ASSLDSPYNEQF

v_gene: TRBV7-9
abundance: NA
CDR3aa: ASSLTENTGELF

v_gene: TRBV12-5
abundance: once
CDR3aa: ASGLVAGGYQETQY

v_gene: TRBV5-1
abundance: few
CDR3aa: ASSLDRDRIPEQY

v_gene: TRBV5-1
abundance: once
CDR3aa: ASSSSRDRYTNEQF

v_gene: TRBV6-1
abundance: NA
CDR3aa: ASRGRDRVNSPLH

v_gene: TRBV10-1
abundance: NA
CDR3aa: ARQLGGVRAEAF